Listed below are T cell receptor beta chains from one sample, sequenced in a study of blood T cell repertoires in COVID-19. Sequencing used immunoSEQ multiplex PCR; TCRdb keeps in-frame clones, though not all of them. The table shows some 140,000 clones, with around 89% occurring only once. Sequences were obtained from peripheral blood. The receptors derive from a man between 45 and 60 years old with active or convalescent COVID-19. CDR3s include the opening cysteine and the closing phenylalanine or tryptophan. The D gene is left open where the match is weak. Size is omitted from some rows. Given values are once, few, many or a class for expanded clones.

d_gene: TRBD2
abundance: NA
j_gene: TRBJ2-2
v_gene: TRBV3-1/TRBV3-2
CDR3nt: TGTGCCAGCAGCCTAGCGGGAGGTAACACCGGGGAGCTGTTTTTT
CDR3aa: CASSLAGGNTGELFF

d_gene: TRBD1
abundance: NA
j_gene: TRBJ1-5
v_gene: TRBV15
CDR3nt: TGTGCCACCAGCAGAGTGCAGGGGGCCGTTCAGCCCCAGCATTTT
CDR3aa: CATSRVQGAVQPQHF

d_gene: TRBD1
abundance: NA
j_gene: TRBJ1-6
v_gene: TRBV5-6
CDR3nt: TGTGCCAGCAGCCCAACAGGGGTATATTCACCCCTCCACTTT
CDR3aa: CASSPTGVYSPLHF

d_gene: TRBD1
abundance: once
j_gene: TRBJ1-1
v_gene: TRBV28
CDR3nt: TGTGCCAGCAGCCCAGGGGGCCGGGACACTGAAGCTTTCTTT
CDR3aa: CASSPGGRDTEAFF

d_gene: TRBD1
abundance: NA
j_gene: TRBJ1-2
v_gene: TRBV6-5
CDR3nt: TGTGCCAGCAGCTACAGGACAGGGAGATATGGCTACACCTTC
CDR3aa: CASSYRTGRYGYTF

d_gene: TRBD1
abundance: NA
j_gene: TRBJ2-7
v_gene: TRBV7-2
CDR3nt: TGTGCCAGCAGGCGGACAGGGGGCTTGATGTCCTACGAGCAGTACTTC
CDR3aa: CASRRTGGLMSYEQYF

d_gene: TRBD1
abundance: NA
j_gene: TRBJ1-5
v_gene: TRBV12-5
CDR3nt: TGTGCTAGTGGTTTGCAAACGACAGGGGGAAGGCAGCCCCAGCATTTT
CDR3aa: CASGLQTTGGRQPQHF

d_gene: NA
abundance: NA
j_gene: TRBJ1-2
v_gene: TRBV5-1
CDR3nt: TGCGCCAGCAGCCCGGCTCCCGACACCTATGGCTACACCTTC
CDR3aa: CASSPAPDTYGYTF

d_gene: NA
abundance: NA
j_gene: TRBJ2-2
v_gene: TRBV7-9
CDR3nt: TGTGCCAGCAGCTTAGCTCGGGTCGCGAACACCGGGGAGCTGTTTTTT
CDR3aa: CASSLARVANTGELFF

d_gene: NA
abundance: NA
j_gene: TRBJ2-5
v_gene: TRBV14
CDR3nt: TGTGCCAGCAGCCAAGTAATGAGGGAGACCCAGTACTTC
CDR3aa: CASSQVMRETQYF

d_gene: NA
abundance: NA
j_gene: TRBJ1-2
v_gene: TRBV9
CDR3nt: TGTGCCAGCAGCGTAGAACAGGGACGTGGAGGCTACACCTTC
CDR3aa: CASSVEQGRGGYTF

d_gene: NA
abundance: NA
j_gene: TRBJ2-3
v_gene: TRBV4-3
CDR3nt: TGCGCCAGCAGCCAAGTCTTGGGGCGGGAAGATACGCAGTATTTT
CDR3aa: CASSQVLGREDTQYF

d_gene: NA
abundance: NA
j_gene: TRBJ1-1
v_gene: TRBV11-2
CDR3nt: TGTGCCAGCAGCTTAGAAGGACAGTTGTCAGCTTTCTTT
CDR3aa: CASSLEGQLSAFF

d_gene: TRBD2
abundance: NA
j_gene: TRBJ2-2
v_gene: TRBV9
CDR3nt: TGTGCCAGCAGCGTAGGACTAGCGCTTACCGGGGAGCTGTTTTTT
CDR3aa: CASSVGLALTGELFF

d_gene: TRBD2
abundance: few
j_gene: TRBJ2-5
v_gene: TRBV3-1/TRBV3-2
CDR3nt: TGTGCCAGCAGCCAAGATCGCGCCAGCGGGGGGCTCCAAGAGACCCAGTACTTC
CDR3aa: CASSQDRASGGLQETQYF

d_gene: NA
abundance: NA
j_gene: TRBJ2-7
v_gene: TRBV6-5
CDR3nt: TGTGCATATGGCACAGGGCCCACCTACGAGCAGTACTTC
CDR3aa: CAYGTGPTYEQYF

d_gene: TRBD2
abundance: NA
j_gene: TRBJ2-2
v_gene: TRBV7-2
CDR3nt: TGTGCCAGCAGCCACCGGGGACTAGCGGGGGGGAAGAACACCGGGGAGCTGTTTTTT
CDR3aa: CASSHRGLAGGKNTGELFF

d_gene: NA
abundance: NA
j_gene: TRBJ2-5
v_gene: TRBV18
CDR3nt: TGTGCCAGCTCCCGGGGTGCTCAAGAGACCCAGTACTTC
CDR3aa: CASSRGAQETQYF

d_gene: TRBD1
abundance: NA
j_gene: TRBJ1-1
v_gene: TRBV30
CDR3nt: TGTGCCTGGGACAGGGGGGGGACTGAAGCTTTCTTT
CDR3aa: CAWDRGGTEAFF